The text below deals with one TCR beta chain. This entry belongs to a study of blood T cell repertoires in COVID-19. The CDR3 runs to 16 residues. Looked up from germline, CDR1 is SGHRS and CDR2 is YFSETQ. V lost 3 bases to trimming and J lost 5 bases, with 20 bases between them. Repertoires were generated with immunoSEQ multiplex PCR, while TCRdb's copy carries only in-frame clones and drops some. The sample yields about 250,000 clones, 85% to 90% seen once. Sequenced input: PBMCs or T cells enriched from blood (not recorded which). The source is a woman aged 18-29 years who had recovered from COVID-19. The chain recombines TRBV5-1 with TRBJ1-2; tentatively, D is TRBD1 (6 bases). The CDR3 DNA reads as TGCGCCAGCAGCTCTAGACAGGATCTCTGGGAATATGGCTACACCTTC. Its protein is CASSSRQDLWEYGYTF.